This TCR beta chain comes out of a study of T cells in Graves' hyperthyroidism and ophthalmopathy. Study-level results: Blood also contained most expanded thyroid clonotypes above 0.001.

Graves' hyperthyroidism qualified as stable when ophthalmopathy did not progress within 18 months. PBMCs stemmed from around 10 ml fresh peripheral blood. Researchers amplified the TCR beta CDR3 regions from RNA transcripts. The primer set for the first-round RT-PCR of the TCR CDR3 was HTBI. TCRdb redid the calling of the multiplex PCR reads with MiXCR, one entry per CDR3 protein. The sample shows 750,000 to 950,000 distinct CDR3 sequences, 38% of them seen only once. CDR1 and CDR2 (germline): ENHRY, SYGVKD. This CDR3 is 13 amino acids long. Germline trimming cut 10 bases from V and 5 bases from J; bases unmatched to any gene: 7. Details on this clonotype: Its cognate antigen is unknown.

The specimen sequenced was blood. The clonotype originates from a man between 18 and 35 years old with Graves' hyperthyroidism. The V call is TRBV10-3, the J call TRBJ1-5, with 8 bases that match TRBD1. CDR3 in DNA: TGTGCCACCGGGTCAGGGGGCGATCAGCCCCAGCATTTT. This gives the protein CATGSGGDQPQHF.